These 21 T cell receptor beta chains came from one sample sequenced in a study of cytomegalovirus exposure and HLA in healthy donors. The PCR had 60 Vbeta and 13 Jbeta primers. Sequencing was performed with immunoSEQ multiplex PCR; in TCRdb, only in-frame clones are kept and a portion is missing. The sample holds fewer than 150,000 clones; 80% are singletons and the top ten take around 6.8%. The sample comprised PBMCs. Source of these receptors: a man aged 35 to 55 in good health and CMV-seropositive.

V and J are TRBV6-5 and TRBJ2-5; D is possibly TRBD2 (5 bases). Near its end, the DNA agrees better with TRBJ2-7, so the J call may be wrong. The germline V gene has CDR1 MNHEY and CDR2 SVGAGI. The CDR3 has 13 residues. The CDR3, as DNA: TGTGCCAGCAGTTACTCGCCGGGGAGCGAGCAGTACTTC. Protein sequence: CASSYSPGSEQYF.

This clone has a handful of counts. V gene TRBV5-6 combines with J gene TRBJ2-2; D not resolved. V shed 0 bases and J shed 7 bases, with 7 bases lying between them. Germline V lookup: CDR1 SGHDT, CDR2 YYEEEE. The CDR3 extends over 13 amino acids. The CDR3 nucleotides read TGTGCCAGCAGCTTGGTGGCAATCGGGGAGCTGTTTTTT. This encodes CASSLVAIGELFF.

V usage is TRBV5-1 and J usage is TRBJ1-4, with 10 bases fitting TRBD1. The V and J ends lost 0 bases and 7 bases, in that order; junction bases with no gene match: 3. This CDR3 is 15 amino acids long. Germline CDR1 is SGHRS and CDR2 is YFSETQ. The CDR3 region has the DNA TGCGCCAGCAGCTTGGCCGGGACAGGGGTTGAAAAACTGTTTTTT. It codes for CASSLAGTGVEKLFF.

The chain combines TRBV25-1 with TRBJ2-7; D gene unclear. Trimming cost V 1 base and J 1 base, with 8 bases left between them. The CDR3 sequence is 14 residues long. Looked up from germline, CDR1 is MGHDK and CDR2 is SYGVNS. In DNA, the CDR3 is TGTGCCAGCAGTGAATTGGGCCAGTCCTACGAGCAGTACTTC. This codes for CASSELGQSYEQYF.

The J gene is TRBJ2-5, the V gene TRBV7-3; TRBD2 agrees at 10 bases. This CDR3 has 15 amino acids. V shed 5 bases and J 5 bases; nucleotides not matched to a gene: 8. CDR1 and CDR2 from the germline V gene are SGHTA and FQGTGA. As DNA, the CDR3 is TGTGCCAGCAGCCCGAGCGGGAGGGCCGCGGAGACCCAGTACTTC. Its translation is CASSPSGRAAETQYF. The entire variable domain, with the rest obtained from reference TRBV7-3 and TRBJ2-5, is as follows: GAGVSQTPSNKVTEKGKYVELRCDPISGHTALYWYRQSLGQGPEFLIYFQGTGAADDSGLPNDRFFAVRPEGSVSTLKIQRTERGDSAVYLCASSPSGRAAETQYFGPGTRLLVL.

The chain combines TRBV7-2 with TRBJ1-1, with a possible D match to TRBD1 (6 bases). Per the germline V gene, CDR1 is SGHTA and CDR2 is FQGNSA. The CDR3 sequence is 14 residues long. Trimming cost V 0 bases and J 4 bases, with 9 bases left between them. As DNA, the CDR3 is TGTGCCAGCAGCTTAGCCCAGGGGACCACTGAAGCTTTCTTT. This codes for CASSLAQGTTEAFF.

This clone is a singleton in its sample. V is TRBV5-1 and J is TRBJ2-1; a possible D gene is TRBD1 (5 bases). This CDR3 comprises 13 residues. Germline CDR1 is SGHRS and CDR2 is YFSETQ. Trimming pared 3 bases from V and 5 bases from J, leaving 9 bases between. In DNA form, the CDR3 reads TGCGCCAGCAGCTCGGACACCCACAATGAGCAGTTCTTC. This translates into CASSSDTHNEQFF.

The CDR3 loop reads CASSEQGLGQPQHF. The CDR3 coding sequence is TGTGCCAGCAGTGAGCAGGGCCTCGGTCAGCCCCAGCATTTT. The rearrangement joins TRBV6-4 to TRBJ1-5, with D perhaps TRBD1 (5 bases). CDR3 length: 14 residues. V lost 3 bases to trimming and J lost 6 bases, with 12 bases between them. Germline lookup yields CDR1 MRHNA and CDR2 SNTAGT.

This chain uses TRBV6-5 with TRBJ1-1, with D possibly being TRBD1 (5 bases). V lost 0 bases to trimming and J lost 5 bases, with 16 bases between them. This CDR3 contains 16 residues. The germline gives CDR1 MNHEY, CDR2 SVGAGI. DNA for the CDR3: TGTGCCAGCAGTTACTCGATAACGATCAGGGTAACTGAAGCTTTCTTT. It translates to CASSYSITIRVTEAFF.

This CDR3 is CAISPTGTSSYNEQFF. CDR3 nucleotides: TGTGCCATCAGTCCGACAGGGACGAGCTCCTACAATGAGCAGTTCTTC. The rearrangement links TRBV10-3 to TRBJ2-1; 7 bases fit TRBD1. Looked up from germline, CDR1 is ENHRY and CDR2 is SYGVKD. This CDR3 has 16 residues. V lost 5 bases to trimming and J lost 0 bases; unmatched junction nucleotides: 7.

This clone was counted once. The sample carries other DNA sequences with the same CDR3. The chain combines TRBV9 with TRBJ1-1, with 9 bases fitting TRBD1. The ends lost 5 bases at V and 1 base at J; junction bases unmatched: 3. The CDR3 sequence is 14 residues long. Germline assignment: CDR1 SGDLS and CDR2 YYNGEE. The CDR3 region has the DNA TGTGCCAGCAGTGTGACAGGGGGGAACACTGAAGCTTTCTTT. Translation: CASSVTGGNTEAFF.

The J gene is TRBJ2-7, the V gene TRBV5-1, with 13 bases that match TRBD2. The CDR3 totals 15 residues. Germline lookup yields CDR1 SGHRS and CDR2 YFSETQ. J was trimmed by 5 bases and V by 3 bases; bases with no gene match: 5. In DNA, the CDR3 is TGCGCCAGCAGCTCAGGACTAGCGGGAGTAGACGAGCAGTACTTC. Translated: CASSSGLAGVDEQYF.

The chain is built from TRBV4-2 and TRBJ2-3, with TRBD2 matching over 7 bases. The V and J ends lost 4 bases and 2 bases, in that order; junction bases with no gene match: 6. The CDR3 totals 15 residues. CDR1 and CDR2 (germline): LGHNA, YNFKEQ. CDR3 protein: CASSLESGNTDTQYF. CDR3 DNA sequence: TGTGCCAGCAGCCTCGAGAGCGGGAACACAGATACGCAGTATTTT.

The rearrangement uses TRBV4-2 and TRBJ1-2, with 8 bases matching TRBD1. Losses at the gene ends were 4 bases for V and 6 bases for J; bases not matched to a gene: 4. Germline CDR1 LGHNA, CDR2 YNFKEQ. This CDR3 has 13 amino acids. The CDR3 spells CASSPGQVDGYTF. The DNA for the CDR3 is TGTGCCAGCAGCCCGGGACAGGTCGATGGCTACACCTTC.

The DNA of the CDR3 is TGTGCCAGCAGCGTAGGGACAGCCATTGGCTACACCTTC. Protein product: CASSVGTAIGYTF. The chain uses TRBV9 and TRBJ1-2; D might be TRBD1 (6 bases). Trimming pared 0 bases from V and 7 bases from J, leaving 10 bases between. CDR3 length: 13 amino acids. The germline V gene encodes CDR1 SGDLS and CDR2 YYNGEE.

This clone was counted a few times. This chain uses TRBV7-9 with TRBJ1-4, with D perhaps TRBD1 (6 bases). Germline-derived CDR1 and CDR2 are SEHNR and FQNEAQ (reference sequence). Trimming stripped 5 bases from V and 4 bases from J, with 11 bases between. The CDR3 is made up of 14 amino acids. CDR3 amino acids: CASSAGQINEKLFF. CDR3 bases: TGTGCCAGCAGCGCCGGACAGATTAATGAAAAACTGTTTTTT.

CDR3 protein: CAGRGGSLSSPETQYF. The CDR3 DNA reads as TGTGCCGGCCGGGGGGGGTCCCTCAGTTCGCCAGAGACCCAGTACTTC. V usage is TRBV7-5 and J usage is TRBJ2-5; the table's D call, TRBD2, has no DNA check behind it. TRBV7-5 is shown as a pseudogene. This CDR3 has 16 amino acids.

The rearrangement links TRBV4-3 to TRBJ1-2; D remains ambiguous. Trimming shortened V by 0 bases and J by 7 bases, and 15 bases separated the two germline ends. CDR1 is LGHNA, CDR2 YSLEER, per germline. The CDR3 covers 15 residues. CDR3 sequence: CASSQDLYSSTGYTF. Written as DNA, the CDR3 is TGCGCCAGCAGCCAAGATCTCTACAGTTCAACTGGCTACACCTTC.

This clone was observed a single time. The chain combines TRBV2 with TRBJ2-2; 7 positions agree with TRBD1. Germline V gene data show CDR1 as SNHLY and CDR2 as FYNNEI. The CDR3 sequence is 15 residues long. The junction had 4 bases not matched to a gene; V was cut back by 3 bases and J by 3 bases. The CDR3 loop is CASSEAGGYTGELFF. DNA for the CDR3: TGTGCCAGCAGTGAGGCAGGGGGTTACACCGGGGAGCTGTTTTTT.

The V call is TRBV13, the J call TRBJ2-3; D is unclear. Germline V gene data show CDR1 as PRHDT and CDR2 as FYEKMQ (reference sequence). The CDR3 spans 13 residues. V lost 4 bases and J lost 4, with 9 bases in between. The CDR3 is CASSSVLSDTQYF. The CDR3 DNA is TGTGCCAGCAGCTCCGTACTTTCAGATACGCAGTATTTT.

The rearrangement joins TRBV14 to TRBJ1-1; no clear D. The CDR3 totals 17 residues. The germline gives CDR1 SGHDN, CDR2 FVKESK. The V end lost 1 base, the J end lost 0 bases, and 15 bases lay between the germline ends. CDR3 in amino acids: CASSQVDGGELNTEAFF. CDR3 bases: TGTGCCAGCAGCCAAGTGGATGGAGGAGAACTGAACACTGAAGCTTTCTTT.